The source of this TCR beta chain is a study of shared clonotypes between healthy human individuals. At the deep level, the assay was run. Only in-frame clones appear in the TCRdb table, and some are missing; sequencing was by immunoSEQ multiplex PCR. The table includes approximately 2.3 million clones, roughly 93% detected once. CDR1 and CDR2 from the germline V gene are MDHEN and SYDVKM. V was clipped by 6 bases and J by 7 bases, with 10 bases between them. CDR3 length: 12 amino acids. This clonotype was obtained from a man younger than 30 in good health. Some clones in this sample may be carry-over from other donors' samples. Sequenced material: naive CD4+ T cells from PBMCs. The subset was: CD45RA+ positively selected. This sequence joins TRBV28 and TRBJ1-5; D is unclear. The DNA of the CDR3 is TGTGCCAGCAGGATCGAGATGCAGCCCCAGCATTTT. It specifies CASRIEMQPQHF.